Following are 5 T cell receptor beta chains from one sample sequenced in a study of T cells after yellow fever vaccination. From the 5' RACE reads, TCRdb called clonotypes with MiXCR, one entry per CDR3 protein. This table holds hundreds of thousands of distinct CDR3 sequences, approximately 13% found once. The source material was PBMCs, sampled on the day of the yellow fever booster vaccination. These receptor sequences come from a man aged 25 to 40 who received the YFV17D yellow fever vaccine.

This clonotype occurred a few times. The chain is built from TRBV20-1 and TRBJ2-1, with TRBD2 identical over 7 bases. The CDR3 consists of 16 residues. V lost 5 bases to trimming and J lost 9 bases; unmatched junction nucleotides: 19. Germline loops: CDR1 DFQATT, CDR2 SNEGSKA (reference sequence). CDR3 protein: CSASSGSVGLNIEQFF. The CDR3, as DNA: TGCAGTGCTTCTAGCGGAAGTGTGGGTCTAAATATTGAGCAGTTCTTC.

This clonotype was counted a few times. The chain has TRBV3-1 and TRBJ2-3; D call uncertain. The CDR3 consists of 16 residues. V was cut by 0 bases and J by 2 bases, with 12 bases left in between. The germline gives CDR1 LGHDT, CDR2 YNNKEL (reference sequence). CDR3 protein: CASSQEITGNTDTQYF. Written as DNA, the CDR3 is TGTGCCAGCAGCCAAGAAATAACCGGAAACACAGATACGCAGTATTTT.

This chain links TRBV20-1 with TRBJ2-3, with 7 bases aligning to TRBD2. Trimming at V came to 5 bases and at J to 5 bases, leaving 16 bases not matched to a gene. The germline V gene encodes CDR1 DFQATT and CDR2 SNEGSKA (reference sequence). The CDR3 runs 16 residues. The CDR3 reads CSAPARFDAGVDTQYF. CDR3 sequence (DNA): TGCAGTGCTCCGGCCCGATTTGACGCGGGGGTAGATACGCAGTATTTT.

The rearrangement joins TRBV12-3 or TRBV12-4 to TRBJ2-1, with 7 bases matching TRBD2. The CDR3 is made up of 16 amino acids. V lost 6 bases and J lost 3; bases outside the gene matches: 11. The CDR3 bases are TGTGCCAGCAGCACTCCGGAGCGGGATAACTACAATGAGCAGTTCTTC. Protein: CASSTPERDNYNEQFF.

There are many counts of this clonotype. This chain's CDR3 is CASRARTGANEQFF. The CDR3 DNA reads as TGTGCCAGCAGAGCCAGGACAGGGGCCAATGAGCAGTTCTTC. The genes are TRBV5-6 and TRBJ2-1; TRBD1 matches at 9 bases. This CDR3 is 14 amino acids long. The V gene end was trimmed by 5 bases and the J gene end by 6 bases; junction bases not matched to a gene: 6. The V gene's germline CDR1 is SGHDT and CDR2 YYEEEE. The whole variable domain, filled in from reference TRBV5-6 and TRBJ2-1, reads DAGVTQSPTHLIKTRGQQVTLRCSPKSGHDTVSWYQQALGQGPQFIFQYYEEEERQRGNFPDRFSGHQFPNYSSELNVNALLLGDSALYLCASRARTGANEQFFGPGTRLTVL.